This TCR beta chain came from a study of T cell repertoires in cytomegalovirus infection. Study background: Public signatures in TCR beta pointed to CMV infection and matching HLA type. Study findings and constraints: Based on cumulative public TCR beta family frequency, carriers of CMV plus the relevant HLA were identified. Clonotypes of TCR beta that were HLA-C-restricted and CMV-specific dominated the ex vivo response.

This clonotype was picked up many times. Its cognate antigen is unknown. One entry per CDR3 protein results from TCRdb running MiXCR on the reads. The sample lists under 300,000 distinct CDR3 sequences; roughly 12% were seen once. Trimming left V 0 bases short and J 0 bases short, with 6 bases between. This CDR3 has 15 amino acids. Germline V CDR1 and CDR2: SGHTA, FQGNSA. Sequencing used PBMCs. This receptor was identified in a human donor in good health (CMV status not recorded). Some clones in this sample may be carry-over from other donors' samples. V and J are TRBV7-2 and TRBJ1-5, with D uncertain. CDR3 in amino acids: CASSLAQYSNQPQHF. The CDR3 DNA is TGTGCCAGCAGCTTAGCACAGTATAGCAATCAGCCCCAGCATTTT.